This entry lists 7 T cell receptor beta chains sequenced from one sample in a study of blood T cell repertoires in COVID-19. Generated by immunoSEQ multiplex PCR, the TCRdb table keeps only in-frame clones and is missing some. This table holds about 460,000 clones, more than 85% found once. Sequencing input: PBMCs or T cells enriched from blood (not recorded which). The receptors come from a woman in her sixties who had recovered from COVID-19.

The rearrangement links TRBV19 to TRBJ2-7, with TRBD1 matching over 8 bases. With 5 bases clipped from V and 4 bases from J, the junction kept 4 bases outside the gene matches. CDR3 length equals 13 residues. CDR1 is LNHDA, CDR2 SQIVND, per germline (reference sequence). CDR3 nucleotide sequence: TGTGCCAGTAGTCGGACAGGGTCATACGAGCAGTACTTC. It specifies CASSRTGSYEQYF. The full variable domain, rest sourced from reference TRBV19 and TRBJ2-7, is DGGITQSPKYLFRKEGQNVTLSCEQNLNHDAMYWYRQDPGQGLRLIYYSQIVNDFQKGDIAEGYSVSREKKESFPLTVTSAQKNPTAFYLCASSRTGSYEQYFGPGTRLTVT.

The CDR3, as DNA: TGCGCCAGCAGTGCTGGCAGGGGCAATCAGCCCCAGCATTTT. As protein: CASSAGRGNQPQHF. This chain joins TRBV10-2 and TRBJ1-5, with D perhaps TRBD1 (5 bases). The CDR3 spans 14 residues. Germline V gene data show CDR1 as WSHSY and CDR2 as SAAADI. V was pared by 4 bases and J by 2 bases, with 9 bases between.

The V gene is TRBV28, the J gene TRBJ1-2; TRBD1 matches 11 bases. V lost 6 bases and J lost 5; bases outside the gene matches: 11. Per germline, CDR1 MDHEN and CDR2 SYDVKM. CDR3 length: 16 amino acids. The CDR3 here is CASSRTGGGILYGYTF. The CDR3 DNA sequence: TGTGCCAGCAGCAGGACAGGGGGCGGCATCCTGTATGGCTACACCTTC.

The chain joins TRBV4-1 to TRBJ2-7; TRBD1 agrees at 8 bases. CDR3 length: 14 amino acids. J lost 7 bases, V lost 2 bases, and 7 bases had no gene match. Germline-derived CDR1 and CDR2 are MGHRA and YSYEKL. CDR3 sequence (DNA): TGCGCCAGCAGCCAATGGACAGGGTCAGGGGAGCAGTACTTC. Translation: CASSQWTGSGEQYF.

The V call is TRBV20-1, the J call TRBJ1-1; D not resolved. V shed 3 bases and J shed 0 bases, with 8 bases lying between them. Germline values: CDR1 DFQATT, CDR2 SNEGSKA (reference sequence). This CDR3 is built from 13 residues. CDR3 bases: TGCAGTGCTAGTCAGGTCCTGAACACTGAAGCTTTCTTT. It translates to CSASQVLNTEAFF.

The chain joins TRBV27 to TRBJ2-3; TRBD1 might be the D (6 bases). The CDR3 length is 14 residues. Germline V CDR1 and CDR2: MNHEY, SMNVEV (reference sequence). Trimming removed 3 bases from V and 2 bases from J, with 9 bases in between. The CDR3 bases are TGTGCCAGCAGTTTTCGGGACATCACAGATACGCAGTATTTT. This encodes CASSFRDITDTQYF.

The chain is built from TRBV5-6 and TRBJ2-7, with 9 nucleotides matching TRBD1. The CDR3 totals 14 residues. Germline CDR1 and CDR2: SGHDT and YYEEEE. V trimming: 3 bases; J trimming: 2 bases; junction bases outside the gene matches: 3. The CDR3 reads CASSYRDRAYEQYF. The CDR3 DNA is TGTGCCAGCAGCTACCGGGACAGGGCCTACGAGCAGTACTTC.